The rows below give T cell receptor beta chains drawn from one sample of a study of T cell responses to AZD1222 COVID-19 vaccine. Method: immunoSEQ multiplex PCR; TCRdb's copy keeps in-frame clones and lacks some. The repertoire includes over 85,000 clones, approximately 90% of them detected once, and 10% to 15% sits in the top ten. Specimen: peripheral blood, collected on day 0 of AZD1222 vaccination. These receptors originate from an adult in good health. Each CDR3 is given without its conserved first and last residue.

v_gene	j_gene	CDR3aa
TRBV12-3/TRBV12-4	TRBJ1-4	ASRPGIREKLF
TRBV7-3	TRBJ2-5	ASSPSGGGETQY
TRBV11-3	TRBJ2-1	ASSSRGGVYNEQF
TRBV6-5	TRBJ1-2	ASRTGQGAFYGYT
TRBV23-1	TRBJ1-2	ASSPMWGHTGTANYGYT
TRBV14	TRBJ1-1	ASSQDFRDTMNTEAF
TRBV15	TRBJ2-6	ATSRDSQISGANVLT
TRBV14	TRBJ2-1	ASSPPGRFNEQF
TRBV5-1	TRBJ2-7	ASSLVEAGYSYEQY
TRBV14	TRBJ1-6	ASGYRDNSPLH
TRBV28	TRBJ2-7	ASRARGPYEQY
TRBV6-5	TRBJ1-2	ASKDSGGYT
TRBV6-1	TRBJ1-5	ASSEMGVGHSNQPQH
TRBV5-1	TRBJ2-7	ASSLAASGGEQY
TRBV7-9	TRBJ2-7	ASSSSPTYEQY
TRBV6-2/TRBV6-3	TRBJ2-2	ASSSAGRSTGELF
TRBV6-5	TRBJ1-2	ASFSGGGGYT
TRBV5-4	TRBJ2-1	ASSPTSGIVDEQF
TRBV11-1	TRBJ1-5	ASSLGQNQPQH
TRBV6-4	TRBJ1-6	ASRREVGSPLH
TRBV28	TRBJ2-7	ASSSHGTGF
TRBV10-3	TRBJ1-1	AIRSGQGTNTEAF
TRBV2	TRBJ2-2	ASSDPGTANTGELF
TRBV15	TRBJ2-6	ATSRGQGAPGANVLT
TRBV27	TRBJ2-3	ASSSTVYYTDTQY
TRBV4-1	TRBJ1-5	ASSPVVRGNQPQH
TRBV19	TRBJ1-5	ASTPAGYQPQH
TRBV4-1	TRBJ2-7	ASSQDYAVSSYEQY
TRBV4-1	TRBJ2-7	ASSQAGNEQY
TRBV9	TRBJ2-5	ASSVGIGETQY